The 30 T cell receptor beta chains reported below all come from one sample, sequenced in a study of T cells in Graves' hyperthyroidism and ophthalmopathy. What was amplified from RNA transcripts were TCR beta CDR3 regions. In the first-round RT-PCR of the TCR CDR3, the HTBI primer set was used. MiXCR, run by TCRdb on the multiplex PCR reads, gives a single entry per CDR3 protein. The sample has under 300,000 distinct CDR3 sequences, approximately 23% seen once. Sequencing input: blood. The receptors stem from a man in his thirties or forties with Graves' ophthalmopathy.

Only a few counts were recorded for this clonotype. The gene calls are TRBV29-1 and TRBJ2-7; possible D gene TRBD2, 7 bases. Trimming removed 0 bases at V and 2 bases at J, with 17 bases between. The CDR3 has 16 amino acids. Germline V lookup: CDR1 SQVTM, CDR2 ANQGSEA. CDR3 nucleotide sequence: TGCAGCGTTGAAGATTTTGCGGGAGAGGGGGCCTACGAGCAGTACTTC. Protein: CSVEDFAGEGAYEQYF.

A few counts support this clonotype. This sequence joins TRBV9 and TRBJ2-7; D gene uncertain. Trimming took off 4 bases at V and 9 bases at J, with 26 bases between the two ends. Germline V CDR1 and CDR2: SGDLS, YYNGEE. This CDR3 comprises 16 residues. The CDR3 sequence: CASSPHPTGAWNGQYF. The CDR3 coding sequence is TGTGCCAGCAGCCCCCACCCCACGGGCGCTTGGAACGGGCAGTACTTC.

This clonotype was picked up many times. The gene calls are TRBV5-1 and TRBJ2-1; 10 nucleotides match TRBD2. CDR1 SGHRS and CDR2 YFSETQ come from the germline V gene. The CDR3 is 15 residues long. Losses at the gene ends were 4 bases for V and 1 base for J; bases not matched to a gene: 2. The CDR3 is CASSLAGASYNEQFF. CDR3 in DNA: TGCGCCAGCAGCCTAGCGGGAGCGTCCTACAATGAGCAGTTCTTC.

A few counts support this clonotype. This chain connects TRBV7-9 to TRBJ2-5; tentative D call: TRBD2 (6 bases). With 5 bases removed from V and 5 bases from J, the gap between germline ends came to 12 bases. Germline V gives CDR1 SEHNR, CDR2 FQNEAQ (reference sequence). The CDR3 covers 13 residues. The DNA for the CDR3 is TGTGCCAGCAGCAACGGTCGGGGGGAGACCCAGTACTTC. Translated, it gives CASSNGRGETQYF.

V is TRBV28 and J is TRBJ2-1, with D perhaps matching TRBD2 (6 bases). CDR1 and CDR2 (germline): MDHEN, SYDVKM. V lost 11 bases and J lost 5, with 16 bases in between. This CDR3 spans 13 amino acids. The CDR3 is CAVCRRDHNEQFF. CDR3 DNA: TGTGCCGTCTGCAGGCGGGACCACAATGAGCAGTTCTTC.

At least ten counts were recorded for this clonotype. The chain carries TRBV11-3 and TRBJ2-3; maybe TRBD2 (6 bases). V was clipped by 5 bases and J by 6 bases, with 18 bases between them. The CDR3 sequence is 15 residues long. CDR1 and CDR2 (germline): SGHNT, YENEEA. CDR3 nucleotides: TGTGCCAGCAGCCCGACCCCCCAAGCGGGCGATACGCAGTATTTT. Protein sequence: CASSPTPQAGDTQYF.

This clonotype was seen repeatedly, ten times or more. V and J are TRBV11-2 and TRBJ1-1, with a tentative D call TRBD1 (5 bases). The V end lost 4 bases, the J end lost 2 bases, and 14 bases lay between the germline ends. The germline V gene has CDR1 SGHAT and CDR2 FQNNGV. The CDR3 has 15 amino acids. CDR3 protein: CASSWGLPGNTEAFF. The CDR3 DNA is TGTGCCAGCAGCTGGGGCCTACCGGGAAACACTGAAGCTTTCTTT.

This clonotype was seen repeatedly, ten times or more. CDR3 in amino acids: CASIGARPGQGAEQYF. The CDR3 DNA reads as TGTGCCAGCATCGGAGCTAGACCGGGACAGGGTGCCGAGCAGTACTTC. V gene TRBV27 combines with J gene TRBJ2-7; 9 nucleotides match TRBD1. Germline V gives CDR1 MNHEY, CDR2 SMNVEV (reference sequence). The J segment lost 6 bases and the V segment lost 7 bases, leaving 16 bases of the junction unmatched. The CDR3 is 16 amino acids.

The chain couples TRBV11-2 to TRBJ2-1, with TRBD2 matching 11 bases. The CDR3 has 18 amino acids. V gave up 5 bases and J gave up 7 bases; unmatched junction bases: 16. Looked up from germline, CDR1 is SGHAT and CDR2 is FQNNGV. The CDR3 DNA is TGTGCCAGCAGCATGGGACAGTTAGCGGGAGGGCGGGGAAATGAGCAGTTCTTC. It codes for CASSMGQLAGGRGNEQFF.

This clonotype was seen many times. The chain couples TRBV2 to TRBJ2-3, with D perhaps matching TRBD2 (6 bases). Germline CDR1 reads SNHLY; CDR2 reads FYNNEI. Trimming removed 8 bases from V and 0 bases from J, with 15 bases in between. This CDR3 spans 15 amino acids. CDR3 region: CASGPVGTSTDTQYF. CDR3 bases: TGTGCCAGCGGTCCGGTGGGGACTAGCACAGATACGCAGTATTTT. The complete variable domain, with remaining parts taken from reference TRBV2 and TRBJ2-3, reads EPEVTQTPSHQVTQMGQEVILRCVPISNHLYFYWYRQILGQKVEFLVSFYNNEISEKSEIFDDQFSVERPDGSNFTLKIRSTKLEDSAMYFCASGPVGTSTDTQYFGPGTRLTVL.

DNA of the CDR3: TGTGCCTGGAGTATTGGGGTCGGGTCACCCCTCCACTTT. It is translated as CAWSIGVGSPLHF. This chain uses TRBV30 with TRBJ1-6, with D unclear. Germline V lookup: CDR1 GTSNPN, CDR2 SVGIG (reference sequence). This CDR3 has 13 amino acids. Trimming pared 2 bases from V and 10 bases from J, leaving 12 bases between.

In this sample, this clonotype turned up a few times. The genes are TRBV15 and TRBJ1-6, with D possibly being TRBD1 (6 bases). CDR3 length equals 15 residues. Between the trimmed V and J ends, which lost 0 bases and 15 bases, there was a span of 18 bases. CDR1 LNHNV and CDR2 YYDKDF come from the germline V gene (reference sequence). The CDR3 region has the DNA TGTGCCACCAGCAGAGAAGGCTTGGGGGGCGAGGTCCTCCACTTT. It is translated as CATSREGLGGEVLHF.

This clonotype showed up just a few times. V usage is TRBV19 and J usage is TRBJ1-4, with a possible D match to TRBD1 (6 bases). V gave up 4 bases and J gave up 8 bases, with 14 bases separating them. The CDR3 sequence is 14 residues long. The germline V gene has CDR1 LNHDA and CDR2 SQIVND (reference sequence). Here the CDR3 DNA reads TGTGCCAGTAGTAAACAGGGTAGAGAAGAAAAACTGTTTTTT. As protein: CASSKQGREEKLFF.

V and J are TRBV20-1 and TRBJ2-7; TRBD2 agrees at 8 bases. V gave up 0 bases and J gave up 7 bases; unmatched junction bases: 11. The CDR3 sequence is 15 residues long. Germline loops: CDR1 DFQATT, CDR2 SNEGSKA (reference sequence). CDR3 sequence: CSARETSGQRLEQYF. The DNA of the CDR3 is TGCAGTGCTAGAGAAACTAGCGGCCAACGGCTGGAGCAGTACTTC.

The V call is TRBV25-1, the J call TRBJ2-1; TRBD2 matches 8 bases. Trimming at V came to 5 bases and at J to 7 bases, leaving 13 bases not matched to a gene. Germline CDR1 MGHDK, CDR2 SYGVNS. The CDR3 loop spans 16 amino acids. For the CDR3, the DNA is TGTGCCAGCAGTCCAGTTAGAAGCGGGAGTATGAATGAGCAGTTCTTC. Its protein product is CASSPVRSGSMNEQFF.

The chain employs TRBV28 and TRBJ2-2, with D uncertain. V was pared by 7 bases and J by 7 bases, with 10 bases between. The CDR3 consists of 12 residues. Per the germline V gene, CDR1 is MDHEN and CDR2 is SYDVKM. This chain's CDR3 is CASNPLGGELFF. CDR3 in DNA: TGTGCCAGCAATCCTCTCGGCGGGGAGCTGTTTTTT.

This clonotype was counted many times. The chain combines TRBV20-1 with TRBJ1-1; no reliable D call. The CDR3 contains 11 residues. V dropped 1 base and J dropped 9 bases, with 9 bases sitting between them. From germline, CDR1 is DFQATT and CDR2 SNEGSKA (reference sequence). The CDR3 bases are TGCAGTGCTAGAGGGGATTCTAAAGCTTTCTTT. Amino acids: CSARGDSKAFF.

The chain recombines TRBV28 with TRBJ1-1; the D gene is possibly TRBD1 (5 bases). CDR1 MDHEN and CDR2 SYDVKM come from the germline V gene. This CDR3 comprises 15 residues. V was clipped by 5 bases and J by 6 bases, with 19 bases between them. The DNA for the CDR3 is TGTGCCAGCAGTCTTTTTATCGGGGGGATCGCTGAAGCTTTCTTT. It codes for CASSLFIGGIAEAFF.

This clonotype was recorded many times. This chain uses TRBV30 with TRBJ1-1, with 9 positions matching TRBD1. CDR3 size: 12 residues. Germline CDR1 GTSNPN, CDR2 SVGIG (reference sequence). The V segment lost 8 bases and the J segment 11 bases; nucleotides outside the gene matches: 12. The CDR3 region is CAGRRDREWAFF. CDR3 DNA sequence: TGTGCCGGAAGACGGGACAGGGAATGGGCTTTCTTT.

The rearrangement uses TRBV5-1 and TRBJ2-7; 14 bases match TRBD2. There are 16 residues in the CDR3. J gave up 5 bases and V 4 bases, and 8 bases lay outside the gene matches. Germline-derived CDR1 and CDR2 are SGHRS and YFSETQ. CDR3 nucleotides: TGCGCCAGCAGCCTTGGGACTAGCGGGAGTTCAAACGAGCAGTACTTC. This sequence encodes CASSLGTSGSSNEQYF.

Many counts were recorded for this clonotype. The DNA of the CDR3 is TGTGCCAGCAGCGCCCGGGGACATAGCTACGAGCAGTACTTC. Translation gives CASSARGHSYEQYF. The chain joins TRBV9 to TRBJ2-7; tentative D call: TRBD1 (6 bases). CDR1 and CDR2 (germline): SGDLS, YYNGEE. V gave up 3 bases and J gave up 3 bases, with 13 bases separating them. The CDR3 is made up of 14 amino acids.

This clonotype came up once. The chain uses TRBV28 and TRBJ2-7; TRBD2 aligns across 12 bases. This CDR3 has 17 residues. J lost 1 base, V lost 5 bases, and 9 bases had no gene match. Germline CDR1 MDHEN, CDR2 SYDVKM. CDR3 loop: CASSRGLAGQLSYEQYF. Here the CDR3 DNA reads TGTGCCAGCAGTCGTGGACTAGCGGGACAACTTTCCTACGAGCAGTACTTC.

The CDR3 sequence is CATSDSETQYF. The CDR3 DNA reads as TGTGCCACCAGTGACTCGGAGACCCAGTACTTC. The V gene is TRBV24-1, the J gene TRBJ2-5; D not certain. The CDR3 is made up of 11 amino acids. Germline V CDR1 and CDR2: KGHDR, SFDVKD. V dropped 4 bases and J dropped 5 bases, with 4 bases sitting between them.

The chain is built from TRBV7-9 and TRBJ1-2; the D is unclear. The CDR3 has 11 amino acids. V was clipped by 3 bases and J by 10 bases, with 9 bases between them. Per the germline V gene, CDR1 is SEHNR and CDR2 is FQNEAQ (reference sequence). CDR3 residues: CASSFGRDYTF. CDR3 DNA: TGTGCCAGCAGCTTCGGGAGAGACTACACCTTC.

This clonotype has a handful of counts. The chain joins TRBV12-3 or TRBV12-4 to TRBJ1-2; TRBD1 might be the D (6 bases). This CDR3 contains 14 residues. Trimming removed 6 bases from V and 4 bases from J, with 15 bases in between. The CDR3 bases are TGTGCCAGCAGCCAAAACCAGGGGATCTATGGCTACACCTTC. As protein: CASSQNQGIYGYTF.

This clonotype has more than one count but fewer than ten. The CDR3: CASSEAGSFAEAFF. In DNA form, the CDR3 reads TGTGCCAGCAGTGAAGCAGGAAGTTTTGCTGAAGCTTTCTTT. The J gene is TRBJ1-1, the V gene TRBV2; D call uncertain. Germline values: CDR1 SNHLY, CDR2 FYNNEI. The CDR3 length is 14 residues. V lost 0 bases to trimming and J lost 6 bases, with 11 bases between them.

This chain uses TRBV6-2 or TRBV6-3 with TRBJ2-7; 8 bases map to TRBD2. The CDR3 totals 13 residues. The V gene end was trimmed by 7 bases and the J gene end by 6 bases; junction bases not matched to a gene: 8. Germline V gene sequence: CDR1 MNHEY, CDR2 SVGEGT. The DNA for the CDR3 is TGTGCCAGCACTCCGGGACTAGTAAGCGAGCAGTACTTC. This translates into CASTPGLVSEQYF.

The V and J genes are TRBV12-3 or TRBV12-4 and TRBJ1-2; the D is unclear. V lost 9 bases and J 6 bases, leaving 2 bases between the germline ends. This CDR3 spans 8 amino acids. CDR3 residues: CASDGYTF. As DNA, the CDR3 is TGTGCCAGTGATGGCTACACCTTC.

This chain uses TRBV5-5 with TRBJ2-3; D is unclear. The germline gives CDR1 SGHKS, CDR2 YYEKEE (reference sequence). The CDR3 loop spans 14 amino acids. Between the trimmed V and J ends, which lost 1 base and 5 bases, there was a span of 11 bases. The CDR3 bases are TGTGCCAGCAGCTTGTCCCAATCGGGAGATACGCAGTATTTT. This gives the protein CASSLSQSGDTQYF.

The J gene is TRBJ2-3, the V gene TRBV28; D might be TRBD2 (6 bases). The CDR3 is 19 residues long. V shed 2 bases and J shed 0 bases, with 21 bases lying between them. CDR1 is MDHEN, CDR2 SYDVKM, per germline. CDR3 sequence: CASSLTPPWREPSTDTQYF. As DNA, the CDR3 is TGTGCCAGCAGTTTAACTCCCCCTTGGCGGGAACCTAGCACAGATACGCAGTATTTT.